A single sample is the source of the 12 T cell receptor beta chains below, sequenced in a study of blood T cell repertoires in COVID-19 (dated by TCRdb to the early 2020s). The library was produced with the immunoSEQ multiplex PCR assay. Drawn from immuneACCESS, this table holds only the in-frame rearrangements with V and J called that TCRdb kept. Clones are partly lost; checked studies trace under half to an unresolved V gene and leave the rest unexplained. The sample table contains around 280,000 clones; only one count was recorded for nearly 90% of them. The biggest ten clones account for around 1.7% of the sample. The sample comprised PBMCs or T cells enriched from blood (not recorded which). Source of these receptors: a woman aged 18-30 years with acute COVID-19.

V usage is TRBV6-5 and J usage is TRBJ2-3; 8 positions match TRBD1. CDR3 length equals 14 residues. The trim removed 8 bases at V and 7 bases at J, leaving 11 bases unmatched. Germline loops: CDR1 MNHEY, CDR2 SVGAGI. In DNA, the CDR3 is TGTGCCAGCGGGACAGGAGGGTTAACATATACGCAGTATTTT. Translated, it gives CASGTGGLTYTQYF.

The CDR3: CASSAIRDTHNYGYTF. DNA for the CDR3: TGTGCCAGCAGCGCAATCCGGGACACACATAACTATGGCTACACCTTC. This chain uses TRBV7-9 with TRBJ1-2; weak D call: TRBD1 (6 bases). Per the germline V gene, CDR1 is SEHNR and CDR2 is FQNEAQ (reference sequence). Trimming took 5 bases from V and 1 from J, leaving 17 bases between them. CDR3 length: 16 amino acids.

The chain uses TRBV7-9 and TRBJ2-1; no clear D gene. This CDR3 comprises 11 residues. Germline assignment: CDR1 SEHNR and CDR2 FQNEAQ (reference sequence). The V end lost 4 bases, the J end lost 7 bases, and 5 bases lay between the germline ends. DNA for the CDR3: TGTGCCAGCAGCTCAGGAAATGAGCAGTTCTTC. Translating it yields CASSSGNEQFF. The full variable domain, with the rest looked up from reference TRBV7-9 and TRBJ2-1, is DTGVSQNPRHKITKRGQNVTFRCDPISEHNRLYWYRQTLGQGPEFLTYFQNEAQLEKSRLLSDRFSAERPKGSFSTLEIQRTEQGDSAMYLCASSSGNEQFFGPGTRLTVL.

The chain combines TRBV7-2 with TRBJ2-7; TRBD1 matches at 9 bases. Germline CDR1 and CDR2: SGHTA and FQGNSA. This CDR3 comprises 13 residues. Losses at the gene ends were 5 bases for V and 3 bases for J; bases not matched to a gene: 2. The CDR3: CASSKGQGYEQYF. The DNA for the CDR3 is TGTGCCAGCAGCAAGGGACAGGGCTACGAGCAGTACTTC.

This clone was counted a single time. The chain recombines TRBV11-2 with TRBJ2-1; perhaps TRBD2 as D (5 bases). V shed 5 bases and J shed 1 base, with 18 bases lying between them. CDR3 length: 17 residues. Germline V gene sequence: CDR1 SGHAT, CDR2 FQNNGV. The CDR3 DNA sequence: TGTGCCAGCAGCCTCAACCTAGGGAGACGGTCCTACAATGAGCAGTTCTTC. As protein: CASSLNLGRRSYNEQFF.

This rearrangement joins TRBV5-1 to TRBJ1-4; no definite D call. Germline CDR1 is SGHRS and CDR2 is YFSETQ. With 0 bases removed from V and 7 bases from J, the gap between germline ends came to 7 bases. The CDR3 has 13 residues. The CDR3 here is CASSLGPSEKLFF. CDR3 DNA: TGCGCCAGCAGCTTGGGCCCGAGTGAAAAACTGTTTTTT.

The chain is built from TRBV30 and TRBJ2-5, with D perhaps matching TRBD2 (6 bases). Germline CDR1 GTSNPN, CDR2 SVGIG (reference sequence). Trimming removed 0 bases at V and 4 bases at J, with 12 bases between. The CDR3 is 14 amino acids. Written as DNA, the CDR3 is TGTGCCTGGAGTGTACAAGGCGGGATAGAGACCCAGTACTTC. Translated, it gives CAWSVQGGIETQYF.

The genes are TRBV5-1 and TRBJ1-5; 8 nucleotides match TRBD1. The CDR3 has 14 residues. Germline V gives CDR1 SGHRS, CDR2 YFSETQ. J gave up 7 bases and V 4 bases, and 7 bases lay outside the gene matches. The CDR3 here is CASSPGQGRQPQHF. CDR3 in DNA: TGCGCCAGCAGCCCTGGACAGGGAAGGCAGCCCCAGCATTTT.

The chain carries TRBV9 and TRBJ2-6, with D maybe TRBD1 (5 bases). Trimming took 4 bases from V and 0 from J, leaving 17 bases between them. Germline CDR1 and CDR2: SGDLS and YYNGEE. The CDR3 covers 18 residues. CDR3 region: CASSTPQGWRSGANVLTF. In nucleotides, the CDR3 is TGTGCCAGCAGCACCCCCCAGGGTTGGCGCTCTGGGGCCAACGTCCTGACTTTC. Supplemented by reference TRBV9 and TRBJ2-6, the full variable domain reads DSGVTQTPKHLITATGQRVTLRCSPRSGDLSVYWYQQSLDQGLQFLIQYYNGEERAKGNILERFSAQQFPDLHSELNLSSLELGDSALYFCASSTPQGWRSGANVLTFGAGSRLTVL.

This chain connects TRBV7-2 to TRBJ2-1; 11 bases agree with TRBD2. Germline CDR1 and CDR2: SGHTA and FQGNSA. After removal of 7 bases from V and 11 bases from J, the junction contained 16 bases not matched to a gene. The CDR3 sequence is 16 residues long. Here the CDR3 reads CASIQMLAGGRAQQFF. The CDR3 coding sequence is TGTGCCAGCATACAGATGCTAGCGGGAGGCCGTGCACAGCAGTTCTTC.

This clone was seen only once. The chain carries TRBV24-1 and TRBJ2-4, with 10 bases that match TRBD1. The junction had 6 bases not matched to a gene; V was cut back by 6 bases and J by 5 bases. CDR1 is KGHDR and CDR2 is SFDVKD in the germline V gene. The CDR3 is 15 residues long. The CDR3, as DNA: TGTGCCACCAGTCTGGGCGGGACAGGGGAAAACATTCAGTACTTC. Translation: CATSLGGTGENIQYF.

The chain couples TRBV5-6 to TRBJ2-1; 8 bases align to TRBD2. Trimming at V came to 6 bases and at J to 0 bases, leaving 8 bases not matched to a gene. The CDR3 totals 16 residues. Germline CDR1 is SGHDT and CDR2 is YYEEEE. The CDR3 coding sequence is TGTGCCAGCACCCCCTTTGCGGGGGGCTCCTACAATGAGCAGTTCTTC. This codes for CASTPFAGGSYNEQFF.